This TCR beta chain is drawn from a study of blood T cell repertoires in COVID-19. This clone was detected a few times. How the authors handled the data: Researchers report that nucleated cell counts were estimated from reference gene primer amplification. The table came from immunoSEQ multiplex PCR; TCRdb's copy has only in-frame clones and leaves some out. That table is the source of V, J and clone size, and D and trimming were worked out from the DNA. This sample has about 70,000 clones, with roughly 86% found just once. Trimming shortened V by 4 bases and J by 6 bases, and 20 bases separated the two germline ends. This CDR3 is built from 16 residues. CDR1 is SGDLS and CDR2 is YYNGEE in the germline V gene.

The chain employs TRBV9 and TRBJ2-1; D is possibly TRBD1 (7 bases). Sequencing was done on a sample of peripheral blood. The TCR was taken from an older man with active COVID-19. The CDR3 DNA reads TGTGCCAGCAGCCAGAGCGGGCCAGGGGGACGCAATGAGCAGTTCTTC. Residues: CASSQSGPGGRNEQFF.